This T cell receptor beta chain was sequenced for a study of early T cells in non-severe SARS-CoV-2 infection. TCRdb redid the calling of the 5' RACE reads with MiXCR, one entry per CDR3 protein. In the table there are about 21,000 distinct CDR3 sequences, around 6% of which are singletons. This CDR3 is 16 amino acids long. Per the germline V gene, CDR1 is SGHAT and CDR2 is FQNNGV. V lost 1 base to trimming and J lost 2 bases, with 14 bases between them. This clonotype was picked up many times. The rearrangement links TRBV11-2 to TRBJ2-5; perhaps TRBD2 as D (6 bases). The material sequenced was whole blood, taken at baseline. This TCR was recovered from an adult who was a healthcare worker with PCR-confirmed SARS-CoV-2 infection or an uninfected control (not recorded which). The CDR3 loop reads CASSLGRRTTQETQYF. The CDR3 DNA reads as TGTGCCAGCAGCTTAGGTCGGCGGACTACGCAAGAGACCCAGTACTTC.